The subject of this entry is one T cell receptor (beta chain). The sample is drawn from a study of T cells in tumors after PD-1 blockade. The CDR3 contains 13 residues. Trimming removed 4 bases at V and 5 bases at J, with 9 bases between. Germline assignment: CDR1 MNHEY and CDR2 SVGAGI. This table comes from immunoSEQ multiplex PCR, and its TCRdb copy is limited to in-frame clones, with some not included. The sample lists 5,500 to 6,500 clones, approximately 78% occurring once. The chain couples TRBV6-5 to TRBJ1-5; D gene uncertain. The sample was PBMCs, taken after anti-PD-1 therapy. The clonotype was recovered from a human donor with advanced basal cell or squamous cell carcinoma (not recorded which). The CDR3: CASSSATHQPQHF. The CDR3 bases are TGTGCCAGCAGTTCGGCTACACATCAGCCCCAGCATTTT.